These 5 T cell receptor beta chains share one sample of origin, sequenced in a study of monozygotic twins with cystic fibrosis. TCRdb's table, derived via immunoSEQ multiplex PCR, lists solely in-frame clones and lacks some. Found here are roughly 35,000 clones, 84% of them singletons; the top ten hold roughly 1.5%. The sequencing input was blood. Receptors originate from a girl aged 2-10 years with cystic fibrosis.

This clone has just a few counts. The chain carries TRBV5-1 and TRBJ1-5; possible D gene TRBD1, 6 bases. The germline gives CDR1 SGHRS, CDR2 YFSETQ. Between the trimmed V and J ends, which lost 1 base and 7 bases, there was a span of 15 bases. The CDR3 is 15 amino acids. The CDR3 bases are TGCGCCAGCAGCTTGTCGGGGGGCGCCGAACAGCCCCAGCATTTT. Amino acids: CASSLSGGAEQPQHF.

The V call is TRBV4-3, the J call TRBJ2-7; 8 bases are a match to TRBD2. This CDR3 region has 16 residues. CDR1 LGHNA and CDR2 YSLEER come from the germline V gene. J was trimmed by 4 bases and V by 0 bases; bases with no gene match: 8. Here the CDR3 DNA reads TGCGCCAGCAGCCAAGATGTCCGGGGGGGCGTATACGAGCAGTACTTC. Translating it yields CASSQDVRGGVYEQYF.

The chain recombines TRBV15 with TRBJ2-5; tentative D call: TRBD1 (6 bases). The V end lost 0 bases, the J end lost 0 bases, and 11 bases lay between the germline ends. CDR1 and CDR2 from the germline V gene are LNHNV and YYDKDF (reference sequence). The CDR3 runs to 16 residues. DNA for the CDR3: TGTGCCACCAGCAGAGATCGAGCAGGGGACCAAGAGACCCAGTACTTC. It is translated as CATSRDRAGDQETQYF.

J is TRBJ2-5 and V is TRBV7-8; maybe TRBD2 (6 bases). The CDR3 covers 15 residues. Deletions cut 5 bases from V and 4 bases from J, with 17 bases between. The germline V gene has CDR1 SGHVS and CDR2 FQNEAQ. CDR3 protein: CASSRAGGLGETQYF. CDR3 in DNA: TGTGCCAGCAGCCGAGCTGGAGGGTTGGGAGAGACCCAGTACTTC.

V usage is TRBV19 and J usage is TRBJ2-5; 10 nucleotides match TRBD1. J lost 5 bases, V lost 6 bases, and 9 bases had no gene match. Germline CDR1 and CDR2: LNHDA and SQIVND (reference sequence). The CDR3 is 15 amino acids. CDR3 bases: TGTGCCAGTAGGCAGATGGGACAGGGGAAGGAGACCCAGTACTTC. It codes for CASRQMGQGKETQYF.